This T cell receptor beta chain is drawn from a study of T-cell memory formation after mild COVID-19. Regarding the study as a whole: Some responding clones appeared in pre-infection memory, suggesting cross-reactive memory joined.

In its sample, this clonotype was seen many times. Its antigen is undetermined. Germline CDR1 SQVTM, CDR2 ANQGSEA. Between the trimmed V and J ends, which lost 1 base and 1 base, there was a span of 11 bases. The CDR3 is made up of 14 amino acids. TCRdb re-called the 5' RACE reads through MiXCR, storing one row per CDR3 protein. This repertoire shows around 310,000 distinct CDR3 sequences, roughly an eighth found once; its top ten account for roughly 21%. Sequencing was performed on PBMCs or a T cell subset sorted from them (not recorded which). This receptor was taken from a man younger than 35 who had mild COVID-19 (a few samples of this study predate the infection). Cell type and time point are not known. The chain carries TRBV29-1 and TRBJ2-7; D possibly corresponds to TRBD2 (5 bases). CDR3 protein: CSVEGTEGSYEQYF. CDR3 DNA: TGCAGCGTTGAAGGTACCGAGGGATCCTACGAGCAGTACTTC.